These 17 T cell receptor beta chains were all obtained from the same sample, sequenced in a study of CD8 T cells in ankylosing spondylitis. General observations from the study: The study identified a TCR beta motif of under 10 highly homologous variants that appeared characteristic of ankylosing spondylitis blood.

TCRdb fed the 5' RACE reads into MiXCR, producing one record per CDR3 protein. The sample holds roughly 700,000 distinct CDR3 sequences, roughly 19% seen once. These receptors are not linked to any known antigen. Sample: blood, either unsorted or a sorted T cell fraction (not recorded which). The receptor source for this set is a male donor with ankylosing spondylitis.

V is TRBV10-3 and J is TRBJ1-1; D ambiguous. Germline V gene lookup returns CDR1 ENHRY and CDR2 SYGVKD. Trimming removed 6 bases at V and 0 bases at J, with 8 bases between. The CDR3 consists of 13 residues. The chain's CDR3 is CAIRAQLNTEAFF. In DNA form, the CDR3 reads TGTGCCATCAGGGCACAATTGAACACTGAAGCTTTCTTT.

This clonotype was observed a few times. The V gene is TRBV28, the J gene TRBJ2-7; 9 bases are shared with TRBD1. Trimming removed 4 bases from V and 9 bases from J; junction bases left unmatched: 7. The CDR3 sequence is 13 residues long. Germline V gives CDR1 MDHEN, CDR2 SYDVKM. This CDR3 is CASSSGDREAQYF. CDR3 nucleotides: TGTGCCAGCAGTTCGGGGGACAGGGAGGCGCAGTACTTC.

The chain joins TRBV3-1 to TRBJ1-1, with D uncertain. Germline V gene sequence: CDR1 LGHDT, CDR2 YNNKEL (reference sequence). The V gene lost 8 bases and the J gene lost 2 bases, with 12 bases spanning the gap. The CDR3 is 13 residues long. This CDR3 reads CASYTAGNTEAFF. In DNA form, the CDR3 reads TGTGCCAGCTATACCGCAGGAAACACTGAAGCTTTCTTT.

V usage is TRBV27 and J usage is TRBJ1-1; TRBD1 agrees at 7 bases. Germline CDR1 reads MNHEY; CDR2 reads SMNVEV (reference sequence). This CDR3 is built from 15 residues. V lost 5 bases, J lost 4 bases, and 10 bases stayed unmatched. The CDR3 bases are TGTGCCAGCAGTCGAGACAGGGTGAGTGGCACTGAAGCTTTCTTT. It encodes CASSRDRVSGTEAFF.

The DNA of the CDR3 is TGCAGCGTAGTACAGGGGGCCGCTAACTATGGCTACACCTTC. Residues: CSVVQGAANYGYTF. This sequence joins TRBV29-1 and TRBJ1-2, with TRBD1 identical over 9 bases. The length of the CDR3 is 14 residues. Germline V gene data show CDR1 as SQVTM and CDR2 as ANQGSEA. Trimming at V came to 6 bases and at J to 0 bases, leaving 5 bases not matched to a gene.

This clonotype was counted a few times. The V call is TRBV9, the J call TRBJ2-3; D unclear. V was trimmed by 3 bases and J by 2 bases, leaving 7 bases between them. In germline, CDR1 is SGDLS, CDR2 YYNGEE. CDR3 length equals 13 residues. Here the CDR3 reads CASSGDATDTQYF. CDR3 DNA sequence: TGTGCCAGCAGCGGGGATGCCACAGATACGCAGTATTTT.

The chain is built from TRBV7-8 and TRBJ1-2, with D hard to call. The V end was cut by 5 bases, the J end by 8 bases, with 12 bases between. The CDR3 has 12 residues. Germline loops: CDR1 SGHVS, CDR2 FQNEAQ. CDR3 region: CASSPHALGYTF. In DNA form, the CDR3 reads TGTGCCAGCAGCCCCCATGCCTTAGGCTACACCTTC.

This clonotype was detected a few times. The V gene is TRBV4-1, the J gene TRBJ2-1; the match to TRBD1 covers 8 bases. The V gene's germline CDR1 is MGHRA and CDR2 YSYEKL. This CDR3 contains 16 residues. Trimming took 0 bases from V and 4 from J; bases not matched to a gene: 5. The CDR3 coding sequence is TGCGCCAGCAGCCAAGACGGACAGGGTTTATACAATGAGCAGTTCTTC. Translating gives CASSQDGQGLYNEQFF.

This clonotype was recorded a few times. The rearrangement joins TRBV6-1 to TRBJ1-1; tentatively, D is TRBD1 (6 bases). V shed 6 bases and J shed 1 base, with 18 bases lying between them. CDR1 is MNHNS, CDR2 SASEGT, per germline. CDR3 length equals 16 residues. The CDR3 region has the DNA TGTGCCAGCAGAGGGGGGTGGGGGCGTACGAACACTGAAGCTTTCTTT. Translating it yields CASRGGWGRTNTEAFF.

This clonotype appeared many times. The CDR3 region is CASSGSYNEQFF. CDR3 nucleotides: TGCGCCAGCAGCGGATCCTACAATGAGCAGTTCTTC. J is TRBJ2-1 and V is TRBV5-1; D ambiguous. The ends were cut back, 4 bases at V and 1 base at J, with 3 bases in the middle. This CDR3 region has 12 residues. Germline V lookup: CDR1 SGHRS, CDR2 YFSETQ. The full variable domain, its missing parts supplied by reference TRBV5-1 and TRBJ2-1, is KAGVTQTPRYLIKTRGQQVTLSCSPISGHRSVSWYQQTPGQGLQFLFEYFSETQRNKGNFPGRFSGRQFSNSRSEMNVSTLELGDSALYLCASSGSYNEQFFGPGTRLTVL.

The chain recombines TRBV4-3 with TRBJ2-7; D remains ambiguous. Between the trimmed V and J ends, which lost 0 bases and 6 bases, there was a span of 12 bases. The CDR3 has 14 amino acids. In germline, CDR1 is LGHNA, CDR2 YSLEER. In nucleotides, the CDR3 is TGCGCCAGCAGCCAAGATCAGAGCTTTCCCGAGCAGTACTTC. Translating it yields CASSQDQSFPEQYF.

The chain employs TRBV28 and TRBJ2-1; D unresolved. Germline CDR1 reads MDHEN; CDR2 reads SYDVKM. Trimming took 6 bases from V and 0 from J, leaving 12 bases between them. The CDR3 runs to 15 residues. DNA of the CDR3: TGTGCCAGCAGAAACAGCAAGAGCTCCTACAATGAGCAGTTCTTC. Its protein product is CASRNSKSSYNEQFF.

The J gene is TRBJ2-3, the V gene TRBV4-3, with D uncertain. Germline V gene data show CDR1 as LGHNA and CDR2 as YSLEER. The CDR3 has 14 residues. V was cut by 0 bases and J by 2 bases, with 6 bases left in between. CDR3 loop: CASSQEPNTDTQYF. The CDR3 DNA reads as TGCGCCAGCAGCCAAGAACCAAACACAGATACGCAGTATTTT.

The rearrangement joins TRBV4-1 to TRBJ2-3, with 11 bases that match TRBD2. This CDR3 region has 14 residues. Trimming at V came to 0 bases and at J to 8 bases, leaving 1 base not matched to a gene. Per the germline V gene, CDR1 is MGHRA and CDR2 is YSYEKL. CDR3 in amino acids: CASSQELAGVTQYF. The CDR3 nucleotides read TGCGCCAGCAGCCAAGAACTAGCGGGAGTTACGCAGTATTTT.

This clonotype was counted between two and nine times. The rearrangement links TRBV4-1 to TRBJ2-7, with TRBD1 as a possible D gene (7 bases). Germline V gene lookup returns CDR1 MGHRA and CDR2 YSYEKL. The CDR3 spans 16 residues. The V end was cut by 1 base, the J end by 5 bases, with 18 bases between. The CDR3 DNA sequence: TGCGCCAGCAGCCAAGGATTGGGGGGACAGAGGAACGAGCAGTACTTC. It encodes CASSQGLGGQRNEQYF.

This clonotype was counted many times. The chain uses TRBV20-1 and TRBJ2-2; D is perhaps TRBD1 (7 bases). The CDR3 extends over 17 amino acids. CDR1 is DFQATT, CDR2 SNEGSKA, per germline (reference sequence). V gave up 0 bases and J gave up 7 bases, with 21 bases separating them. CDR3 sequence reads: CSARDQGGSEDIGELFF. In nucleotides, the CDR3 is TGCAGTGCTAGAGATCAGGGGGGAAGTGAAGATATCGGGGAGCTGTTTTTT.

The J gene is TRBJ2-7, the V gene TRBV20-1, with 13 bases lining up with TRBD2. Germline V lookup: CDR1 DFQATT, CDR2 SNEGSKA (reference sequence). This CDR3 spans 14 amino acids. V lost 6 bases, J lost 3 bases, and 5 bases stayed unmatched. This CDR3 is CSAVGTSGIYEQYF. CDR3 coding DNA: TGCAGTGCCGTCGGGACTAGCGGGATCTACGAGCAGTACTTC.